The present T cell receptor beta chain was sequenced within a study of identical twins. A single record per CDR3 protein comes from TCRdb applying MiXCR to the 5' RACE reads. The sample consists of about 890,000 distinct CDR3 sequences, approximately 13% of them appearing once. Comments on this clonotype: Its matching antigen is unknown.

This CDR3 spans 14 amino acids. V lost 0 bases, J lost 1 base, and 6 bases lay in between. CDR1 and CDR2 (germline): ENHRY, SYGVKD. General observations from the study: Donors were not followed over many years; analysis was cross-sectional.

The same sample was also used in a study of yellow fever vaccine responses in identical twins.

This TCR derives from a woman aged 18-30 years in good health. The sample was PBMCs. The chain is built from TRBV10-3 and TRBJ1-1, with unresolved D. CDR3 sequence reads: CAISESQWNTEAFF. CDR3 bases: TGTGCCATCAGTGAGTCGCAATGGAACACTGAAGCTTTCTTT.